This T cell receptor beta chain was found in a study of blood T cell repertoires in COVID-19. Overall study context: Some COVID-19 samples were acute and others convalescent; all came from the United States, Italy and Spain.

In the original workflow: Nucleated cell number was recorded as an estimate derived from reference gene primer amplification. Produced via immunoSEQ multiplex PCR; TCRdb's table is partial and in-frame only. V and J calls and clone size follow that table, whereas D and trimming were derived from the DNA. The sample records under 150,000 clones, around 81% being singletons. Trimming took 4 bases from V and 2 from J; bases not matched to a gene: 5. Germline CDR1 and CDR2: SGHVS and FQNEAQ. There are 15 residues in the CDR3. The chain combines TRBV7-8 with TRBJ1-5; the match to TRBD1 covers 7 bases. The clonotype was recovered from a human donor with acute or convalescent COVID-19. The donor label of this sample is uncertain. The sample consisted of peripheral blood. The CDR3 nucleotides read TGTGCCAGCAGCTCCCAAGGGGGCGGCAATCAGCCCCAGCATTTT. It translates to CASSSQGGGNQPQHF.